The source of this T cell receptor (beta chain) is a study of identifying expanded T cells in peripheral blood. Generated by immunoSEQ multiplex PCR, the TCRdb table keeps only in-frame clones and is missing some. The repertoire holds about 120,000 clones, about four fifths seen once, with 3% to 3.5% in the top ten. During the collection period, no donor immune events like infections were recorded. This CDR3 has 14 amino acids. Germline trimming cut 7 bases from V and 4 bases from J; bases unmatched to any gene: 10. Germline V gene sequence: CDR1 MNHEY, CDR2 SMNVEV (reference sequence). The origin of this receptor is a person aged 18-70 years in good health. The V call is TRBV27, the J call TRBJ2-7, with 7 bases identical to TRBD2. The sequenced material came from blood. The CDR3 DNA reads TGTGCCAGCAAAAGCGGGGACTCTAAATACGAGCAGTACTTC. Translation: CASKSGDSKYEQYF.